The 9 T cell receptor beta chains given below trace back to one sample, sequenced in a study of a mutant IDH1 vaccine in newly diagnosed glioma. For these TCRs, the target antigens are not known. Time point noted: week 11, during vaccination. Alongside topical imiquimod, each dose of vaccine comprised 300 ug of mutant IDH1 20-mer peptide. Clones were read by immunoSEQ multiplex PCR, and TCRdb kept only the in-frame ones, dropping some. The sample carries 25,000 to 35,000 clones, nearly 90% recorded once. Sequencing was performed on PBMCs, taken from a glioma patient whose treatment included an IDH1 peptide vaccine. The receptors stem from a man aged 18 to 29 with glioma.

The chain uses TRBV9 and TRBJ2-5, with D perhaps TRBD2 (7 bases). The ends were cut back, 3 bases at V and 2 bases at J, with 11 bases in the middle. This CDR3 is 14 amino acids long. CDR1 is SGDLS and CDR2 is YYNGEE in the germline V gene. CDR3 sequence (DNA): TGTGCCAGCAGCGGGGGGGGGCCTCAAGAGACCCAGTACTTC. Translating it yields CASSGGGPQETQYF.

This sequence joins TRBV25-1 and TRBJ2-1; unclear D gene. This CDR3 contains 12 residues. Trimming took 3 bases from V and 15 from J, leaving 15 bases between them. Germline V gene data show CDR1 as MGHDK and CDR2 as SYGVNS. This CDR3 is CASSDQPGEAFF. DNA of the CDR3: TGTGCCAGCAGTGACCAACCCGGAGAGGCGTTCTTC.

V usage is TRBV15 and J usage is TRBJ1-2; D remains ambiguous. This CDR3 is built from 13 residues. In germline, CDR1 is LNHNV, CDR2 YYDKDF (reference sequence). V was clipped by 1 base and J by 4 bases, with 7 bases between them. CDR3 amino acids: CATSRGGFYGYTF. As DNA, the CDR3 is TGTGCCACCAGCAGAGGAGGGTTCTATGGCTACACCTTC.

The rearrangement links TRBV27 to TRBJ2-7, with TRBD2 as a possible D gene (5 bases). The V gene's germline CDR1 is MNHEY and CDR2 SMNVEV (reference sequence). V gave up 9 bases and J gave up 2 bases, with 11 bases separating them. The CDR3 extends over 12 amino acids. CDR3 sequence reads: CASGRATYEQYF. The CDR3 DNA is TGTGCCAGTGGGAGAGCGACCTACGAGCAGTACTTC.

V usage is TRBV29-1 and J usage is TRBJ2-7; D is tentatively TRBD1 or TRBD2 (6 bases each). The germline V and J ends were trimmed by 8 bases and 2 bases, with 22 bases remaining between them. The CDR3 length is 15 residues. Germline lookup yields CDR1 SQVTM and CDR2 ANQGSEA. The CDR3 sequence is CSTYGGPPAAYEQYF. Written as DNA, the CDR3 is TGCAGCACATATGGGGGGCCCCCAGCAGCCTACGAGCAGTACTTC.

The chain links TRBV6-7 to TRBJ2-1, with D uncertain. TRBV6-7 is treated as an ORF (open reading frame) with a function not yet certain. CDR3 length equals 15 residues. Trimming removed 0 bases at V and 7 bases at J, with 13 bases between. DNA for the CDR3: TGTGCCAGCAGTTACTCAGGGCTGGGCGGAAATGAGCAGTTCTTC. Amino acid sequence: CASSYSGLGGNEQFF.

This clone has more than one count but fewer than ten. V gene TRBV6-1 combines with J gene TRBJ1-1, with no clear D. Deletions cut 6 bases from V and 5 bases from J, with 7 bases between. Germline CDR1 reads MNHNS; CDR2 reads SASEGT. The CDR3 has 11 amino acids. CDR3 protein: CASSRQTEAFF. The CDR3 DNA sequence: TGTGCCAGCAGCAGGCAGACTGAAGCTTTCTTT.

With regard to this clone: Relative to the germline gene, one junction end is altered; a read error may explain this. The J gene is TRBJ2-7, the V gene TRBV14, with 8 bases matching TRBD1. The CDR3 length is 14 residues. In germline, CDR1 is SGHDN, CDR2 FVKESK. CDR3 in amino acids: CASSPRQGAAEQYF. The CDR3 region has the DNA TGTGCTAGCAGTCCTAGGCAGGGGGCCGCCGAGCAGTACTTC.

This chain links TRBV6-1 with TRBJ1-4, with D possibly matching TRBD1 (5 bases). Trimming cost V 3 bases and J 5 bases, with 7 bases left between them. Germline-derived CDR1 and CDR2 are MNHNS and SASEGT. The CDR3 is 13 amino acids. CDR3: CASSDRVNEKLFF. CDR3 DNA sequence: TGTGCCAGCAGTGACAGGGTAAATGAAAAACTGTTTTTT.